The sequence of this T cell receptor beta chain was determined in a study of shared clonotypes between healthy human individuals. At the level of the study: For every donor, three CD4 naive, three CD4 memory, two CD8 naive and one CD8 memory plates were used. Study findings and constraints: Clonotype sharing among donors was thought likely to change with sequencing depth. At large depth, rarefaction still showed sorted-subset sequencing to be incomplete.

Trimming removed 2 bases from V and 5 bases from J, with 15 bases in between. The CDR3 sequence is 15 residues long. Germline loops: CDR1 SGHTA, CDR2 FQGNSA. A remark on this clone: The target antigen is unknown.

Profiled with immunoSEQ multiplex PCR; TCRdb holds only in-frame clones, not every one. Of some 2.1 million clones listed, roughly 96% were seen once; the top ten hold 0.13%. This receptor was taken from a man aged 18 to 30 in good health. The rearrangement links TRBV7-2 to TRBJ1-2; D may be TRBD1 (5 bases). The sequencing input was naive CD4+ T cells sorted from blood. Specified subset: CD45RA+ positively selected. The DNA for the CDR3 is TGTGCCAGCAGCTTAAATACAGGAGCCTTTTATGGCTACACCTTC. Translated, it gives CASSLNTGAFYGYTF. The full variable domain, in which reference TRBV7-2 and TRBJ1-2 provide the parts outside the CDR3, is GAGVSQSPSNKVTEKGKDVELRCDPISGHTALYWYRQSLGQGLEFLIYFQGNSAPDKSGLPSDRFSAERTGGSVSTLTIQRTQQEDSAVYLCASSLNTGAFYGYTFGSGTRLTVV.